A selection of T cell receptor beta chains follows, all from one sample in a study of T cells in narcolepsy. This table comes from immunoSEQ multiplex PCR, and its TCRdb copy is limited to in-frame clones, with some not included. Of about 20,000 clones listed, 75% to 90% are singletons. Sequenced sample: memory (CD45RA-) CD4+ T cells from blood. Source of these receptors: a human donor in good health. Both conserved end residues are part of each CDR3. The D gene is left open where the match is weak. Only part of the rows carry a size: once, few, many, or a class if the clone is expanded.

CDR3 DNA: TGTGCAAGTCGCTTAGCGCTGGGGGGAGGCTATGGCTACACCTTC
CDR3 protein: CASRLALGGGYGYTF
D gene: .
J gene: TRBJ1-2
V gene: TRBV12-2
clone size: .

CDR3 DNA: TGCAGTGCTCGATCCTACGAGCAGTACTTC
CDR3 protein: CSARSYEQYF
D gene: .
J gene: TRBJ2-7
V gene: TRBV20-1
clone size: .

CDR3 DNA: TGTGCCAGCAGGTTGATGGGCTCCTACGAGCAGTACTTC
CDR3 protein: CASRLMGSYEQYF
D gene: .
J gene: TRBJ2-7
V gene: TRBV27
clone size: .

CDR3 DNA: TGTGCCAGCAGCGTGAAACTAGCGGGAGTCGCAGATACGCAGTATTTT
CDR3 protein: CASSVKLAGVADTQYF
D gene: TRBD2
J gene: TRBJ2-3
V gene: TRBV9
clone size: .

CDR3 DNA: TGTGCCAGCAGCCGGGGACAGGGAGGGTCACCCCTCCACTTT
CDR3 protein: CASSRGQGGSPLHF
D gene: TRBD1
J gene: TRBJ1-6
V gene: TRBV5-5
clone size: .

CDR3 DNA: TGTGCCAGCAGTCCCGCCCGAGACAGGGGAGAGACCCAGTACTTC
CDR3 protein: CASSPARDRGETQYF
D gene: TRBD1
J gene: TRBJ2-5
V gene: TRBV28
clone size: .

CDR3 DNA: TGTGCCAGCAGCCCCTCGGGGCCAAGCTCCTACGAGCAGTACTTC
CDR3 protein: CASSPSGPSSYEQYF
D gene: .
J gene: TRBJ2-7
V gene: TRBV7-9
clone size: .

CDR3 DNA: TGTGCCAGCAGGGCCGGGGATACGCAGTATTTT
CDR3 protein: CASRAGDTQYF
D gene: .
J gene: TRBJ2-3
V gene: TRBV6-5
clone size: few

CDR3 DNA: TGTGCCAGCAGCCAAGACGCCGCGACCGGGGAGCTGTTTTTT
CDR3 protein: CASSQDAATGELFF
D gene: .
J gene: TRBJ2-2
V gene: TRBV4-2
clone size: .

CDR3 DNA: TGTGCCTCGAAGGGAGGATGGAACACTGAAGCTTTCTTT
CDR3 protein: CASKGGWNTEAFF
D gene: .
J gene: TRBJ1-1
V gene: TRBV30
clone size: .

CDR3 DNA: TGTGCCATCAGTGGAACCGACACCGGGGAGCTGTTTTTT
CDR3 protein: CAISGTDTGELFF
D gene: .
J gene: TRBJ2-2
V gene: TRBV10-3
clone size: .

CDR3 DNA: TGTGCCAGTAGTATTCAGGACCACAATCAGCCCCAGCATTTT
CDR3 protein: CASSIQDHNQPQHF
D gene: .
J gene: TRBJ1-5
V gene: TRBV19
clone size: few

CDR3 DNA: TGTGCCAGTAGTAAAGGGGTTAACGCAGATACGCAGTATTTT
CDR3 protein: CASSKGVNADTQYF
D gene: .
J gene: TRBJ2-3
V gene: TRBV19
clone size: .

CDR3 DNA: TGTGCCAGCAGCTTAGGACGCCCGACGGGGAGGGGGAATGAAAAACTGTTTTTT
CDR3 protein: CASSLGRPTGRGNEKLFF
D gene: .
J gene: TRBJ1-4
V gene: TRBV7-2
clone size: .

CDR3 DNA: TGTGCCAGCAGCCTTAGAGGTCAGCCCACAGATACGCAGTATTTT
CDR3 protein: CASSLRGQPTDTQYF
D gene: .
J gene: TRBJ2-3
V gene: TRBV28
clone size: .

CDR3 DNA: TGTGCCAGCAGCCTCACCCCCGGGGGGCCCCAGCATTTT
CDR3 protein: CASSLTPGGPQHF
D gene: .
J gene: TRBJ1-5
V gene: TRBV7-3
clone size: few

CDR3 DNA: TGTGCCAGTTCCTGGGCTCTAGGCGACTATGGCTACACCTTC
CDR3 protein: CASSWALGDYGYTF
D gene: .
J gene: TRBJ1-2
V gene: TRBV19
clone size: few

CDR3 DNA: TGTGCTAGCAGCTCCCTGCCCACATTGAAAGAGACCCAGTACTTC
CDR3 protein: CASSSLPTLKETQYF
D gene: .
J gene: TRBJ2-5
V gene: TRBV7-7
clone size: .

CDR3 DNA: TGTGCCAGCAGCATATCCGGGACAGGGGGGCGAGAGCAGTACTTC
CDR3 protein: CASSISGTGGREQYF
D gene: TRBD1
J gene: TRBJ2-7
V gene: TRBV7-2
clone size: .

CDR3 DNA: TGTGCCAGCAGCTTACAGGGGCCAAATTACGAGCAGTACTTC
CDR3 protein: CASSLQGPNYEQYF
D gene: .
J gene: TRBJ2-7
V gene: TRBV7-9
clone size: .

CDR3 DNA: TGTGCCAGCAGCTTGGTCGGGGTCGTGAGGACCGGGGAGCTGTTTTTT
CDR3 protein: CASSLVGVVRTGELFF
D gene: .
J gene: TRBJ2-2
V gene: TRBV5-4
clone size: few

CDR3 DNA: TGTGCCAGCACAACGGACCCCCGCAGCTCCTACGAGCAGTACTTC
CDR3 protein: CASTTDPRSSYEQYF
D gene: .
J gene: TRBJ2-7
V gene: TRBV7-8
clone size: .

CDR3 DNA: TGTGCCAGCAGCCCCGCGGCGAACACCGGGGAGCTGTTTTTT
CDR3 protein: CASSPAANTGELFF
D gene: .
J gene: TRBJ2-2
V gene: TRBV7-3
clone size: .

CDR3 DNA: TGTGCCAGCAGCGTAGATCGGACTAGCGGAGGCACAGATACGCAGTATTTT
CDR3 protein: CASSVDRTSGGTDTQYF
D gene: TRBD2
J gene: TRBJ2-3
V gene: TRBV9
clone size: .

CDR3 DNA: TGTGCCAGTTACAGGTGGGGTGGCGCTGAAGCTCTCTTT
CDR3 protein: CASYRWGGAEALF
D gene: .
J gene: TRBJ1-1
V gene: TRBV19
clone size: .

CDR3 DNA: TGTGCCAGTAGTATCGACAGGGGGGACGAGCAGTACTTC
CDR3 protein: CASSIDRGDEQYF
D gene: TRBD1
J gene: TRBJ2-7
V gene: TRBV19
clone size: .

CDR3 DNA: TGTGCCAGCAGCTTGGACAGGGGGCAACGGTGGGGAAGAGAAGCTTTCTTT
CDR3 protein: CASSLDRGQRWGREAFF
D gene: TRBD1
J gene: TRBJ1-1
V gene: TRBV11-2
clone size: .

CDR3 DNA: TGCAGCGTAATGACCACGGGGTTCTCCACTGAAGCTTTCTTT
CDR3 protein: CSVMTTGFSTEAFF
D gene: .
J gene: TRBJ1-1
V gene: TRBV29-1
clone size: .

CDR3 DNA: TGCGCCAGCAGCCGGGACAGGGGAGGCTCTGAAGCTTTCTTT
CDR3 protein: CASSRDRGGSEAFF
D gene: TRBD1
J gene: TRBJ1-1
V gene: TRBV4-3
clone size: .

CDR3 DNA: TGTGCCAGCAGCTTGGCCCAAACAGTAGCCGGTCAGCCCCAGCATTTT
CDR3 protein: CASSLAQTVAGQPQHF
D gene: .
J gene: TRBJ1-5
V gene: TRBV5-5
clone size: .

CDR3 DNA: TGTGCCAGCAGTCCCTACGTCAAGAACACTGAAGCTTTCTTT
CDR3 protein: CASSPYVKNTEAFF
D gene: .
J gene: TRBJ1-1
V gene: TRBV6-5
clone size: .

CDR3 DNA: TGTGCCAGCAGGGGTTCGAACACCGGGGAGCTGTTTTTT
CDR3 protein: CASRGSNTGELFF
D gene: .
J gene: TRBJ2-2
V gene: TRBV6-6
clone size: .

CDR3 DNA: TGTGCCAGCAGCATAGCGGGAGTGGCCGGGGAGCTGTTTTTT
CDR3 protein: CASSIAGVAGELFF
D gene: TRBD2
J gene: TRBJ2-2
V gene: TRBV6-6
clone size: .

CDR3 DNA: TGCGCCAGCAGCCAAAGAAGTACTGAGCAGTTCTTC
CDR3 protein: CASSQRSTEQFF
D gene: .
J gene: TRBJ2-1
V gene: TRBV4-1
clone size: .

CDR3 DNA: TGTGCCAGTAAGGGGGGGGGATCTAAGACTGAAGCTTTCTTT
CDR3 protein: CASKGGGSKTEAFF
D gene: .
J gene: TRBJ1-1
V gene: TRBV19
clone size: .

CDR3 DNA: TGTGCCAGCAGTAAGGGACTAGCGGGGAATCCAGATACGCAGTATTTT
CDR3 protein: CASSKGLAGNPDTQYF
D gene: TRBD2
J gene: TRBJ2-3
V gene: TRBV6-6
clone size: .

CDR3 DNA: TGTGCCAGCAGTTCAGCGAAAGGCGGGAAAAACATTCAGTACTTC
CDR3 protein: CASSSAKGGKNIQYF
D gene: .
J gene: TRBJ2-4
V gene: TRBV6-6
clone size: .

CDR3 DNA: TGCGCCAGCAGCCCGGGGTCGACAGGGGGGACTTTCTTT
CDR3 protein: CASSPGSTGGTFF
D gene: TRBD1
J gene: TRBJ1-1
V gene: TRBV5-1
clone size: few

CDR3 DNA: TGCGCCAGCAGCTTGGAACCTACAGGAGGGGGCACTGAAGCTTTCTTT
CDR3 protein: CASSLEPTGGGTEAFF
D gene: .
J gene: TRBJ1-1
V gene: TRBV5-1
clone size: .

CDR3 DNA: TGTGCCAGCAGTCGACAGGGCCCCCTGGGGGAGCAGTACTTC
CDR3 protein: CASSRQGPLGEQYF
D gene: TRBD1
J gene: TRBJ2-7
V gene: TRBV6-5
clone size: .

CDR3 DNA: TGTGCCAGCAGTCCAGGGTCGGATTCACCCCTCCACTTT
CDR3 protein: CASSPGSDSPLHF
D gene: .
J gene: TRBJ1-6
V gene: TRBV28
clone size: few

CDR3 DNA: TGTGCCAGCTCGTACGAACCCAGGGGCGGTCAGCCCCAGCATTTT
CDR3 protein: CASSYEPRGGQPQHF
D gene: .
J gene: TRBJ1-5
V gene: TRBV18
clone size: .

CDR3 DNA: TGTGCCAGCAGCCCCTACTACGAGCAGTACTTC
CDR3 protein: CASSPYYEQYF
D gene: .
J gene: TRBJ2-7
V gene: TRBV7-9
clone size: .